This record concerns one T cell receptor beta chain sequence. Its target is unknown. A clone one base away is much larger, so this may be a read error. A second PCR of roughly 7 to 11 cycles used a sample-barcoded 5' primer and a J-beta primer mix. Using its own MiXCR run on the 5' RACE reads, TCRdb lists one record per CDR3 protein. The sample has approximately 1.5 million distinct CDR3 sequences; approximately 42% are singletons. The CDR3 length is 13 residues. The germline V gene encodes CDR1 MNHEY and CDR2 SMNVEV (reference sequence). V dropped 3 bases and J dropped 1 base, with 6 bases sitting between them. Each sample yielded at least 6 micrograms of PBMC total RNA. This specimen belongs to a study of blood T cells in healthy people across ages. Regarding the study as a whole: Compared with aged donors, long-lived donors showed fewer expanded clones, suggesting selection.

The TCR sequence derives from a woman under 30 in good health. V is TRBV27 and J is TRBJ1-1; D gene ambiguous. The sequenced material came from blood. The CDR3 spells CASSFIENTEAFF. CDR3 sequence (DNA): TGTGCCAGCAGTTTCATCGAGAACACTGAAGCTTTCTTT.